The text below deals with one TCR beta chain. Primers for the PCR totalled 60 Vbeta and 13 Jbeta. Data came from immunoSEQ multiplex PCR; TCRdb stores just in-frame clones and leaves some out. The sample lists some 130,000 clones; over 50% were seen once. These data originate in a study of cytomegalovirus exposure and HLA in healthy donors. Per germline, CDR1 SGHRS and CDR2 YFSETQ. J lost 3 bases, V lost 3 bases, and 2 bases had no gene match. The CDR3 is made up of 13 amino acids. The chain uses TRBV5-1 and TRBJ1-1; 7 bases map to TRBD1. This clonotype was sampled from a human donor in good health. The sequencing input was PBMCs. CDR3 nucleotide sequence: TGCGCCAGCAGCTCCGGACAGGACACTGAAGCTTTCTTT. It yields the protein CASSSGQDTEAFF.